This T cell receptor (beta chain) originates from a study of blood T cell repertoires in COVID-19. Study background: Whether acute or convalescent, the COVID-19 samples came from the United States, Italy and Spain. T cells, B-cell-depleted T cells, or PBMCs provided the cDNA or gDNA that served as material.

The CDR3 extends over 13 amino acids. The germline V gene encodes CDR1 LNHDA and CDR2 SQIVND (reference sequence). In the original analysis: Amplification from reference gene primers served as the basis for estimated nucleated cell counts. Clones were read by immunoSEQ multiplex PCR, and TCRdb kept only the in-frame ones, dropping some. That table is the source of V, J and clone size, and D and trimming were worked out from the DNA. This sample has hundreds of thousands of clones; 65% to 90% occur once, and the top ten carry roughly 13%. The sequence derives from a human donor in a cohort sampled during active COVID-19. The sample was peripheral blood. This chain uses TRBV19 with TRBJ1-1, with D hard to call. The CDR3 DNA follows: TGTGTCACTGTCGATCACCTCTACACTGAAGCTTTCTTT. Its protein is CVTVDHLYTEAFF.